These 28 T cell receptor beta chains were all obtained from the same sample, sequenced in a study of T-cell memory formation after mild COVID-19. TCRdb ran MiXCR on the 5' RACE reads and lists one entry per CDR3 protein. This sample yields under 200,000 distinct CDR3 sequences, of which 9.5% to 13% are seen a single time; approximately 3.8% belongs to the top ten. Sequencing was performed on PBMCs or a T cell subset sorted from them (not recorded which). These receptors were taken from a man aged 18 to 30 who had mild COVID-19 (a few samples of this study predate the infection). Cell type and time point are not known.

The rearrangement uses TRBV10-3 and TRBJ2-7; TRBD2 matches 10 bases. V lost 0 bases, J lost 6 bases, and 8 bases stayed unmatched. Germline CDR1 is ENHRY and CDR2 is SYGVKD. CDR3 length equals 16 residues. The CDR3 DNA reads TGTGCCATCAGTGAGTCGGGGCTAGCGGGGGTTCGCGAGCAGTACGTC. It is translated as CAISESGLAGVREQYV.

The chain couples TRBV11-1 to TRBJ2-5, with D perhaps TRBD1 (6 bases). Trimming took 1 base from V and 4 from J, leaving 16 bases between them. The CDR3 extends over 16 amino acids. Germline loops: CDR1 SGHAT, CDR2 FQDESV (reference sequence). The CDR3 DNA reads TGTGCCAGCAGCTTAGAAAGGACAGCAACAGGAGAGACCCAGTACTTC. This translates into CASSLERTATGETQYF.

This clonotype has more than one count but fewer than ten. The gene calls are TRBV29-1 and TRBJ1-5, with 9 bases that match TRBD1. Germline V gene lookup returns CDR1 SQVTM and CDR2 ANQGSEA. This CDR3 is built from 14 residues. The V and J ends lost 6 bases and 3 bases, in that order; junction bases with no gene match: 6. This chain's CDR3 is CSVITGGNNQPQHF. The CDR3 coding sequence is TGCAGCGTGATTACAGGGGGCAACAATCAGCCCCAGCATTTT.

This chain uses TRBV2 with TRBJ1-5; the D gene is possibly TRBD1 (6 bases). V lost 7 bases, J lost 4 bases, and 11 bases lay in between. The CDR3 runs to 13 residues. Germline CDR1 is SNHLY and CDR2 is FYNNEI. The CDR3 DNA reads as TGTGCCAGCATCCGGGACATAAATCAGCCCCAGCATTTT. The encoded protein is CASIRDINQPQHF.

The CDR3 sequence: CASSKLANSYNEQFF. The DNA of the CDR3 is TGTGCCAGCAGCAAACTCGCTAACTCCTACAATGAGCAGTTCTTC. The chain is built from TRBV9 and TRBJ2-1; D unclear. Germline assignment: CDR1 SGDLS and CDR2 YYNGEE. V lost 4 bases and J lost 0, with 11 bases in between. This CDR3 has 15 residues. The full variable domain, with the rest looked up from reference TRBV9 and TRBJ2-1, is DSGVTQTPKHLITATGQRVTLRCSPRSGDLSVYWYQQSLDQGLQFLIQYYNGEERAKGNILERFSAQQFPDLHSELNLSSLELGDSALYFCASSKLANSYNEQFFGPGTRLTVL.

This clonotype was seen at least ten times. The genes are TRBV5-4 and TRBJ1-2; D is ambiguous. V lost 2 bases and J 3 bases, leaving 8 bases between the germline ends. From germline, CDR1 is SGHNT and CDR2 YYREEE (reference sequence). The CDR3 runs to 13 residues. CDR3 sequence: CASSFGPDYGYTF. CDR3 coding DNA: TGTGCCAGCAGCTTCGGACCCGACTATGGCTACACCTTC.

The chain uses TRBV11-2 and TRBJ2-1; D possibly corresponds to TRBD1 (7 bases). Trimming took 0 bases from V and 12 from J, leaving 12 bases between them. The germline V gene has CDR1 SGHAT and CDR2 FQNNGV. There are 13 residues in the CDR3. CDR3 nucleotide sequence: TGTGCCAGCAGCTTAGAGCGACAGGGAGGGCAGTTCTTC. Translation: CASSLERQGGQFF.

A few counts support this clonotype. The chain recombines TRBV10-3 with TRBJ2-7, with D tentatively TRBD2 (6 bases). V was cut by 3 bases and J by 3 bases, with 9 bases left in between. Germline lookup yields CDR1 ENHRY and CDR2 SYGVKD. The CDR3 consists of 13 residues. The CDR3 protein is CAISDWEDYEQYF. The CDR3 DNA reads TGTGCCATCAGTGATTGGGAGGACTACGAGCAGTACTTC.

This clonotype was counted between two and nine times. The CDR3 protein is CASSYRTGDNEKLFF. In DNA form, the CDR3 reads TGTGCCAGCAGTTACCGAACAGGGGATAATGAAAAACTGTTTTTT. The chain combines TRBV6-5 with TRBJ1-4; TRBD1 matches 7 bases. Germline V gives CDR1 MNHEY, CDR2 SVGAGI. The CDR3 consists of 15 residues. V lost 2 bases, J lost 4 bases, and 4 bases stayed unmatched.

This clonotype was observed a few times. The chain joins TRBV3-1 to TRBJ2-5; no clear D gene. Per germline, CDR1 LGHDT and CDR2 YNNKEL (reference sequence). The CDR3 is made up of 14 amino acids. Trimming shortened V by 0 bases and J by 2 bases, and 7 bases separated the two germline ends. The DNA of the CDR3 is TGTGCCAGCAGCCAAGAACCACGGCAAGAGACCCAGTACTTC. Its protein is CASSQEPRQETQYF.

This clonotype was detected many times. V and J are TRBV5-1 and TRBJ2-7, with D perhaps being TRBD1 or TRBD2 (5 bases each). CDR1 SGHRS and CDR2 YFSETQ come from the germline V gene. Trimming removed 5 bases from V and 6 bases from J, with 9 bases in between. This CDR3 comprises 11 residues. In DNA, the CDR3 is TGCGCCAGCAGTGAGGGGTCCGAGCAGTACTTC. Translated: CASSEGSEQYF. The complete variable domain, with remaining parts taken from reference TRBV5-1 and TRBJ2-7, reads KAGVTQTPRYLIKTRGQQVTLSCSPISGHRSVSWYQQTPGQGLQFLFEYFSETQRNKGNFPGRFSGRQFSNSRSEMNVSTLELGDSALYLCASSEGSEQYFGPGTRLTVT.

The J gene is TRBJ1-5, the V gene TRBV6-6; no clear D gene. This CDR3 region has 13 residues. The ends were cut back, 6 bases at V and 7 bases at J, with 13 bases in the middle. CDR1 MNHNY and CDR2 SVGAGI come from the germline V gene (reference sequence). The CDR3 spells CASSAYGLQPQHF. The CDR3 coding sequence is TGTGCCAGCAGCGCCTACGGTTTACAGCCCCAGCATTTT.

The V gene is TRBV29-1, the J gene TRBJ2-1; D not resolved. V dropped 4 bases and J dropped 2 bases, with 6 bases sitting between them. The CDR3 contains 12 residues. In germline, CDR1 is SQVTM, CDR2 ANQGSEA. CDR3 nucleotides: TGCAGCGTTGTAAGACCCTACAATGAGCAGTTCTTC. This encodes CSVVRPYNEQFF.

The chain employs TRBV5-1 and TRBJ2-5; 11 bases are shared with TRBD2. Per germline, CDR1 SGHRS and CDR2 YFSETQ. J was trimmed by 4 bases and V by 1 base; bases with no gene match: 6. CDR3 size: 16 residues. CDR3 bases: TGCGCCAGCAGCTTGACCCCTAGCGGGGGGCCAGAGACCCAGTACTTC. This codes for CASSLTPSGGPETQYF.

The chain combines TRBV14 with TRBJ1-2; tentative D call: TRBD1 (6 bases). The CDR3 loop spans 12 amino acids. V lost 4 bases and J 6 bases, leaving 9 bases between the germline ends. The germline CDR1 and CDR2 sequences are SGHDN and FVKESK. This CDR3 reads CASSLDSDGYTF. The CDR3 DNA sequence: TGTGCCAGCAGCCTGGACAGCGATGGCTACACCTTC.

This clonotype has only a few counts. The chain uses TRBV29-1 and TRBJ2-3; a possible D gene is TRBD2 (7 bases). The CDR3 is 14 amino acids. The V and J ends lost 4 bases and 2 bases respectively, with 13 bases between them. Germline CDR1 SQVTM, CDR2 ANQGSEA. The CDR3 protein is CSVAGGSDTDTQYF. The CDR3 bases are TGCAGCGTTGCGGGGGGCAGTGACACAGATACGCAGTATTTT.

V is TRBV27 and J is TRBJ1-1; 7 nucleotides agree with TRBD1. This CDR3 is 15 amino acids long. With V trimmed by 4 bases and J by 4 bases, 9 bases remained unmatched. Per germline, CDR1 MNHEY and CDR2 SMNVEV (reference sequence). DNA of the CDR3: TGTGCCAGCAGTTCTGCAGGGGGGGGTAGCACTGAAGCTTTCTTT. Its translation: CASSSAGGGSTEAFF.

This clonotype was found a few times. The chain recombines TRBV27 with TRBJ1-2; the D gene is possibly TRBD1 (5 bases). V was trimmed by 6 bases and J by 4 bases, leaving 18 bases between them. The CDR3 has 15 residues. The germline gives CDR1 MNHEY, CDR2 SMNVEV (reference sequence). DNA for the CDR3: TGTGCCAGCAGACCACTAAACCAGGGTCCCTATGGCTACACCTTC. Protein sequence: CASRPLNQGPYGYTF.

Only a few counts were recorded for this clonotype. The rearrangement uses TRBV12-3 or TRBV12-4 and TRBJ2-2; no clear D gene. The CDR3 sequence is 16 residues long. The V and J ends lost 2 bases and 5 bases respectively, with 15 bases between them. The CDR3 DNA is TGTGCCAGCAGTTTATCGGCGTCAGGTTGGACCGGGGAGCTGTTTTTT. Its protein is CASSLSASGWTGELFF.

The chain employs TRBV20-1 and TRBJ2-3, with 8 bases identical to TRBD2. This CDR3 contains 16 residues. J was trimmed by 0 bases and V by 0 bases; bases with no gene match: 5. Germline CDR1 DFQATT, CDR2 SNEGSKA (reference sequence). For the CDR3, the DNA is TGCAGTGCTAGAGATATCCCTAGCGGGAGCACAGATACGCAGTATTTT. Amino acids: CSARDIPSGSTDTQYF.

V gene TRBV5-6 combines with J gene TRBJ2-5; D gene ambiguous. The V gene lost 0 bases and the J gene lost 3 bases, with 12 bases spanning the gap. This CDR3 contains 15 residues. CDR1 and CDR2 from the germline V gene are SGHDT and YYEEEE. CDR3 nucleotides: TGTGCCAGCAGCTTGGGACAACGGGCAAAAGAGACCCAGTACTTC. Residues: CASSLGQRAKETQYF.

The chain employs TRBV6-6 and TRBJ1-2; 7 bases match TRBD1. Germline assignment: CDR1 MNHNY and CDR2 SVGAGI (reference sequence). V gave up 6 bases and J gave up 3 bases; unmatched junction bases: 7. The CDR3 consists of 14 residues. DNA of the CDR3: TGTGCCAGCAGGGCAGGGGGTGAGGACTATGGCTACACCTTC. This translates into CASRAGGEDYGYTF.

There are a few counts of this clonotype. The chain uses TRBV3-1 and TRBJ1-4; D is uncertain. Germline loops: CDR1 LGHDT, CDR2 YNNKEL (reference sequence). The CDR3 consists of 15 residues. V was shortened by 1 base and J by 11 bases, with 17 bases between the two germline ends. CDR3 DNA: TGTGCCAGCAGCCAAGGAGGCCAAGGAGGGCGGAAACTGTTTTTT. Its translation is CASSQGGQGGRKLFF.

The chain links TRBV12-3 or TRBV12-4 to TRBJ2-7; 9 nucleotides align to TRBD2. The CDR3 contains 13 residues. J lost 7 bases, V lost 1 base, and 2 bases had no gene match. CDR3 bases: TGTGCCAGCAGTTTAGAACTAGCGGGTGAGCAGTACTTC. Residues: CASSLELAGEQYF.

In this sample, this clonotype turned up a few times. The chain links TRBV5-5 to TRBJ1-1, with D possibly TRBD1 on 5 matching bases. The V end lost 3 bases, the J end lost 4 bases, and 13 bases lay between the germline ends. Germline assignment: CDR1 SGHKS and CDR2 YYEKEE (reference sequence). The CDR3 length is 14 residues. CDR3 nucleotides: TGTGCCAGCAGCTACACCATCGGGGGCACTGAAGCTTTCTTT. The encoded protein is CASSYTIGGTEAFF.

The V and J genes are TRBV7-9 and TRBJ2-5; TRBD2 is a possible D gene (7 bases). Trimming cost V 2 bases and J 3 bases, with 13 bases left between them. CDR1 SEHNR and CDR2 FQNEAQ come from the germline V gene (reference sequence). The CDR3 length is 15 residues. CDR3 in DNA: TGTGCCAGCAGCTTACGGGGGGCCGGAGAAGAGACCCAGTACTTC. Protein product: CASSLRGAGEETQYF.

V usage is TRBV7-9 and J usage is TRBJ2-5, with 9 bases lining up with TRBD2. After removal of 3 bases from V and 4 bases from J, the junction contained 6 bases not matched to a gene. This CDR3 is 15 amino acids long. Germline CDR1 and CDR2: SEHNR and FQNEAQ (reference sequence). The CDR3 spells CASSFGTSLRETQYF. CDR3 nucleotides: TGTGCCAGCAGCTTCGGGACTAGCTTGAGAGAGACCCAGTACTTC.

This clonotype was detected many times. The CDR3 loop reads CASSLAGGRDTEAFF. The CDR3 DNA follows: TGCGCCAGCAGCTTGGCCGGGGGACGCGACACTGAAGCTTTCTTT. The V and J genes are TRBV5-1 and TRBJ1-1; perhaps TRBD1 as D (5 bases). The germline CDR1 and CDR2 sequences are SGHRS and YFSETQ. The CDR3 totals 15 residues. The V and J ends lost 0 bases and 3 bases respectively, with 12 bases between them.